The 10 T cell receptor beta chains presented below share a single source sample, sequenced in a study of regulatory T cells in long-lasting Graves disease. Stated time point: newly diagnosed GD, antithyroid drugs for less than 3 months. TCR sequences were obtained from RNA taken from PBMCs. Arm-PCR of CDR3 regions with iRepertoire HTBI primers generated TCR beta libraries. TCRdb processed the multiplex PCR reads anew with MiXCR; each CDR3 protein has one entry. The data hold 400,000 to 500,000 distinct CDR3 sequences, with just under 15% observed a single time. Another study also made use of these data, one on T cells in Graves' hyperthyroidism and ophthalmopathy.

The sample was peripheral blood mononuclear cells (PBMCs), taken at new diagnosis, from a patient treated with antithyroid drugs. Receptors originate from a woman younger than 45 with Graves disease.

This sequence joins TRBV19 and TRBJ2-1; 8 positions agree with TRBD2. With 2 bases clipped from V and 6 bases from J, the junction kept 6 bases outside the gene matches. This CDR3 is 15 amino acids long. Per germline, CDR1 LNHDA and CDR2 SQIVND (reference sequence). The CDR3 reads CASSISREGGNEQFF. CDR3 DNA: TGTGCCAGTAGTATAAGCCGGGAGGGTGGCAATGAGCAGTTCTTC.

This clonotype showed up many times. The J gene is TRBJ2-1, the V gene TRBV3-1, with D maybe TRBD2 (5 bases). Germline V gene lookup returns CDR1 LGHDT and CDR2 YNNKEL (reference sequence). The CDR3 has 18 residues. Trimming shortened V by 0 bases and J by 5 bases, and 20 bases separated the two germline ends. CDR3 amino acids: CASSQDLVGEPKNNEQFF. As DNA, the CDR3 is TGTGCCAGCAGCCAAGATCTCGTCGGGGAACCCAAGAACAATGAGCAGTTCTTC.

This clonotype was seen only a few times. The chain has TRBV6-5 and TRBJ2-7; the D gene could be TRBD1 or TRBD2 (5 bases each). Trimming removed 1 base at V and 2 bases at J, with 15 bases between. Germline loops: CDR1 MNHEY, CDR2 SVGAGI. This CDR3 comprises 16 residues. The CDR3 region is CASSYLGTHSTYEQYF. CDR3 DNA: TGTGCCAGCAGTTACTTGGGGACCCACTCCACCTACGAGCAGTACTTC.

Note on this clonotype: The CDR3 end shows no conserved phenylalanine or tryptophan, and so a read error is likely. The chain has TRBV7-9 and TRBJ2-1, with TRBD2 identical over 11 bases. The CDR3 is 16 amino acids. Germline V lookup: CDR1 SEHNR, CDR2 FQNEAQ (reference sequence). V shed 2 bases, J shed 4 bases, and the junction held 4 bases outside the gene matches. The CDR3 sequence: CASSLRLAGYYNEQFC. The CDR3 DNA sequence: TGTGCCAGCAGCTTACGACTAGCGGGATATTACAATGAGCAGTTCTGC.

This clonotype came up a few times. The CDR3 region is CSATKGSGWGEKLFF. CDR3 DNA sequence: TGCAGTGCTACAAAAGGGTCCGGATGGGGTGAAAAACTGTTTTTT. This chain joins TRBV20-1 and TRBJ1-4; D not resolved. The germline V gene has CDR1 DFQATT and CDR2 SNEGSKA (reference sequence). V was clipped by 4 bases and J by 7 bases, with 19 bases between them. The CDR3 runs 15 residues.

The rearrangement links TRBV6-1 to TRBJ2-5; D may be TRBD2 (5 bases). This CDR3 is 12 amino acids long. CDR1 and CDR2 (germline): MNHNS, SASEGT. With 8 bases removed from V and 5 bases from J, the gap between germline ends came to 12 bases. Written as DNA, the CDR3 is TGTGCCAGCGAGGGTTTGTGGGAGACCCAGTACTTC. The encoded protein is CASEGLWETQYF.

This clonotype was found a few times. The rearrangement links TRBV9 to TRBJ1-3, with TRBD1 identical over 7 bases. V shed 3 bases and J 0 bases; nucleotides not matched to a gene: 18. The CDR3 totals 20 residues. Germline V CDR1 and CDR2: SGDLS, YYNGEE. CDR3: CASSATQETDRAYSGNTIYF. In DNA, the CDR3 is TGTGCCAGCAGCGCAACTCAAGAGACCGACAGGGCTTACTCTGGAAACACCATATATTTT.

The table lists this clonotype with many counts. The CDR3 DNA is TGTGCCAGCAGTGAGGGGGGCCCGAACACTGAAGCTTTCTTT. This gives the protein CASSEGGPNTEAFF. The chain is built from TRBV6-1 and TRBJ1-1; perhaps TRBD1 as D (6 bases). The CDR3 spans 14 residues. V lost 3 bases and J lost 1, with 9 bases in between. Per the germline V gene, CDR1 is MNHNS and CDR2 is SASEGT.

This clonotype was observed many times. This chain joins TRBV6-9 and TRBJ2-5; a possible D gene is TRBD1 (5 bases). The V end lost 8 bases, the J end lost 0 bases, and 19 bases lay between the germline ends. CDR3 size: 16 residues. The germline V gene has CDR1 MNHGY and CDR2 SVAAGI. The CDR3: CASGFDGHWYQETQYF. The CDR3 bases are TGTGCCAGCGGTTTTGATGGACACTGGTACCAAGAGACCCAGTACTTC.

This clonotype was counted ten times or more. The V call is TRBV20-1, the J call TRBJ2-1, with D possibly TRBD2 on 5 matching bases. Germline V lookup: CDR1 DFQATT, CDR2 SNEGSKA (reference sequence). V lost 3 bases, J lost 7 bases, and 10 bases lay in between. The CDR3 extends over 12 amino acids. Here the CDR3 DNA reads TGCAGTGCTAGGGGGAGAACGAATGAGCAGTTCTTC. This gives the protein CSARGRTNEQFF.